Listed below are T cell receptor beta chains from one sample, sequenced in a study of OX40 agonist ivuxolimab in advanced cancers. The table came from immunoSEQ multiplex PCR; TCRdb's copy has only in-frame clones and leaves some out. Among approximately 100,000 clones, 85% to 90% were seen once, and the ten largest hold 0.79%. This specimen was CD4+ or CD8+ T cells sorted from blood, taken in a trial of the OX40 agonist ivuxolimab. Receptor source: an adult with an advanced solid tumor such as melanoma, head and neck, liver or kidney cancer. CDR3s include the opening cysteine and the closing phenylalanine or tryptophan. The order of the fields is D gene, clone size, V gene, J gene, CDR3 protein, CDR3 DNA. D genes are given only for firm matches. Size tells how often a clone was seen (once, few, many) or the class of an expanded clone, and some rows leave it out.

d_call: TRBD1
clone_size: NA
v_call: TRBV7-9
j_call: TRBJ2-7
cdr3_aa: CASSPRGQAYEQYF
cdr3_nt: TGTGCCAGCAGCCCCAGGGGACAGGCCTACGAGCAGTACTTC

d_call: NA
clone_size: NA
v_call: TRBV6-5
j_call: TRBJ1-1
cdr3_aa: CASSYGGNTEAFF
cdr3_nt: TGTGCCAGCAGTTACGGGGGGAATACTGAAGCTTTCTTT

d_call: NA
clone_size: few
v_call: TRBV10-3
j_call: TRBJ2-2
cdr3_aa: CAISRDIGELFF
cdr3_nt: TGTGCCATCAGTAGGGACATCGGGGAGCTGTTTTTT

d_call: NA
clone_size: NA
v_call: TRBV29-1
j_call: TRBJ2-2
cdr3_aa: CSVDAGNTGELFF
cdr3_nt: TGCAGCGTTGACGCTGGGAACACCGGGGAGCTGTTTTTT

d_call: NA
clone_size: NA
v_call: TRBV30
j_call: TRBJ2-7
cdr3_aa: CAWSPASGYEQYF
cdr3_nt: TGTGCCTGGAGCCCTGCGAGTGGCTACGAGCAGTACTTC

d_call: TRBD1
clone_size: NA
v_call: TRBV2
j_call: TRBJ2-3
cdr3_aa: CASRRTGPSTDTQYF
cdr3_nt: TGTGCCAGCAGACGGACAGGGCCAAGCACAGATACGCAGTATTTT

d_call: NA
clone_size: NA
v_call: TRBV7-9
j_call: TRBJ1-5
cdr3_aa: CASSLDSGQRTRQPQHF
cdr3_nt: TGTGCCAGCAGCTTAGATTCTGGACAGAGAACTCGACAGCCCCAGCATTTT

d_call: NA
clone_size: NA
v_call: TRBV10-3
j_call: TRBJ1-5
cdr3_aa: CAIGAGDADNQPQHF
cdr3_nt: TGTGCCATCGGGGCAGGGGACGCGGACAATCAGCCCCAGCATTTT

d_call: NA
clone_size: NA
v_call: TRBV7-8
j_call: TRBJ1-2
cdr3_aa: CASSLGAEGYTF
cdr3_nt: TGTGCCAGCAGCCTAGGGGCGGAAGGCTACACCTTC

d_call: TRBD1
clone_size: many
v_call: TRBV9
j_call: TRBJ1-1
cdr3_aa: CASSVGDSNTEAFF
cdr3_nt: TGTGCCAGCAGCGTAGGGGACAGTAACACTGAAGCTTTCTTT

d_call: NA
clone_size: NA
v_call: TRBV6-5
j_call: TRBJ2-3
cdr3_aa: CASSPQRGTDTQYF
cdr3_nt: TGTGCCAGCAGTCCCCAGCGGGGCACAGATACGCAGTATTTT

d_call: NA
clone_size: NA
v_call: TRBV29-1
j_call: TRBJ1-4
cdr3_aa: CSVGTGTSGEKLFF
cdr3_nt: TGCAGCGTGGGGACCGGGACCTCGGGGGAAAAACTGTTTTTT

d_call: NA
clone_size: NA
v_call: TRBV12-2
j_call: TRBJ2-7
cdr3_aa: CASRLFRTTYEQYF
cdr3_nt: TGTGCAAGTCGCTTATTTAGGACAACTTACGAGCAGTACTTC

d_call: NA
clone_size: once
v_call: TRBV5-1
j_call: TRBJ2-5
cdr3_aa: CASSLARGLQETQYF
cdr3_nt: TGCGCCAGCAGCTTGGCTCGGGGTCTTCAAGAGACCCAGTACTTC

d_call: NA
clone_size: NA
v_call: TRBV5-1
j_call: TRBJ2-3
cdr3_aa: CASSPDGGPVDTQYF
cdr3_nt: TGCGCCAGCAGCCCGGACGGGGGACCGGTGGATACGCAGTATTTT

d_call: NA
clone_size: NA
v_call: TRBV27
j_call: TRBJ1-1
cdr3_aa: CASSSPNSKGDTEAFF
cdr3_nt: TGTGCCAGCAGTTCCCCAAACTCAAAGGGGGACACTGAAGCTTTCTTT

d_call: NA
clone_size: NA
v_call: TRBV19
j_call: TRBJ1-5
cdr3_aa: CASSPGGISNQPQHF
cdr3_nt: TGTGCCAGTAGTCCGGGGGGAATAAGTAATCAGCCCCAGCATTTT

d_call: NA
clone_size: NA
v_call: TRBV5-6
j_call: TRBJ1-2
cdr3_aa: CASSRKSEAGIGYTF
cdr3_nt: TGTGCCAGCAGTAGGAAATCGGAGGCAGGCATTGGCTACACCTTC

d_call: NA
clone_size: once
v_call: TRBV30
j_call: TRBJ1-6
cdr3_aa: CAWSVKVSDLHF
cdr3_nt: TGTGCCTGGAGTGTAAAGGTTTCTGACCTCCACTTT

d_call: NA
clone_size: NA
v_call: TRBV7-9
j_call: TRBJ2-7
cdr3_aa: CASSLGVGPSPDEQYF
cdr3_nt: TGTGCCAGCAGCTTAGGGGTGGGTCCAAGCCCCGACGAGCAGTACTTC

d_call: NA
clone_size: NA
v_call: TRBV19
j_call: TRBJ1-5
cdr3_aa: CASRLRWGRSNQPQHF
cdr3_nt: TGTGCCAGTAGACTTCGATGGGGACGCAGCAATCAGCCCCAGCATTTT

d_call: NA
clone_size: NA
v_call: TRBV7-2
j_call: TRBJ2-5
cdr3_aa: CASSTRTVRETQYF
cdr3_nt: TGTGCCAGCAGCACTCGGACAGTGCGAGAGACCCAGTACTTC

d_call: TRBD1
clone_size: NA
v_call: TRBV19
j_call: TRBJ1-2
cdr3_aa: CASSTRDRGTDGYTF
cdr3_nt: TGTGCCAGTAGTACCCGGGACAGGGGGACGGATGGCTACACCTTC

d_call: TRBD1
clone_size: NA
v_call: TRBV5-1
j_call: TRBJ1-1
cdr3_aa: CASSLVAGGNTEAFF
cdr3_nt: TGCGCCAGCAGCTTGGTCGCAGGGGGGAACACTGAAGCTTTCTTT

d_call: NA
clone_size: NA
v_call: TRBV11-2
j_call: TRBJ1-1
cdr3_aa: CASSKGRTVREAFF
cdr3_nt: TGTGCCAGCAGCAAGGGCAGAACCGTCCGTGAAGCTTTCTTT

d_call: TRBD2
clone_size: NA
v_call: TRBV4-3
j_call: TRBJ2-7
cdr3_aa: CASRAAGGSYEQYF
cdr3_nt: TGCGCCAGCCGGGCGGCGGGGGGCTCCTACGAGCAGTACTTC

d_call: TRBD1
clone_size: NA
v_call: TRBV27
j_call: TRBJ2-5
cdr3_aa: CASSLSYQGARETQYF
cdr3_nt: TGTGCCAGCAGTTTGAGCTACCAGGGGGCGCGGGAGACCCAGTACTTC

d_call: NA
clone_size: NA
v_call: TRBV7-9
j_call: TRBJ1-3
cdr3_aa: CASSLEGVSGNTIYF
cdr3_nt: TGTGCCAGCAGCTTAGAGGGGGTCTCTGGAAACACCATATATTTT

d_call: TRBD1
clone_size: NA
v_call: TRBV28
j_call: TRBJ2-7
cdr3_aa: CASSPAGTETYEQYF
cdr3_nt: TGTGCCAGCAGCCCTGCCGGGACAGAGACCTACGAGCAGTACTTC

d_call: NA
clone_size: NA
v_call: TRBV28
j_call: TRBJ2-7
cdr3_aa: CASSSGPLGEQYF
cdr3_nt: TGTGCCAGCAGTTCAGGGCCCCTGGGGGAGCAGTACTTC

d_call: NA
clone_size: NA
v_call: TRBV28
j_call: TRBJ1-2
cdr3_aa: CASNTVHSGYTF
cdr3_nt: TGTGCCAGCAATACAGTTCATAGTGGCTACACCTTC

d_call: TRBD1
clone_size: few
v_call: TRBV6-6
j_call: TRBJ1-1
cdr3_aa: CASNGQGGTEAFF
cdr3_nt: TGTGCCAGCAACGGACAGGGGGGCACTGAAGCTTTCTTT

d_call: NA
clone_size: NA
v_call: TRBV19
j_call: TRBJ1-4
cdr3_aa: CASSNRRSSTNEKLFF
cdr3_nt: TGTGCCAGTAGCAACAGAAGAAGTTCAACTAATGAAAAACTGTTTTTT

d_call: NA
clone_size: few
v_call: TRBV18
j_call: TRBJ1-1
cdr3_aa: CASSYGWNTEAFF
cdr3_nt: TGTGCCAGCTCATACGGATGGAACACTGAAGCTTTCTTT

d_call: TRBD1
clone_size: NA
v_call: TRBV5-1
j_call: TRBJ2-3
cdr3_aa: CASSMTGYQDTQYF
cdr3_nt: TGCGCCAGCAGCATGACAGGGTATCAGGATACGCAGTATTTT

d_call: NA
clone_size: once
v_call: TRBV28
j_call: TRBJ1-4
cdr3_aa: CASSPPAAANEKLFF
cdr3_nt: TGTGCCAGCAGTCCCCCGGCGGCGGCTAATGAAAAACTGTTTTTT

d_call: NA
clone_size: NA
v_call: TRBV7-2
j_call: TRBJ2-1
cdr3_aa: CASSPPLTPNEQFF
cdr3_nt: TGTGCCAGCAGTCCCCCCTTGACACCCAATGAGCAGTTCTTC

d_call: NA
clone_size: NA
v_call: TRBV21-1
j_call: TRBJ1-6
cdr3_aa: CAVRGGRNSPLHF
cdr3_nt: TGTGCCGTCAGGGGGGGGCGAAATTCACCCCTCCACTTT

d_call: NA
clone_size: NA
v_call: TRBV10-3
j_call: TRBJ1-6
cdr3_aa: CAISAATENSPLHF
cdr3_nt: TGTGCCATCAGTGCGGCGACGGAAAATTCACCCCTCCACTTT

d_call: TRBD2
clone_size: NA
v_call: TRBV7-3
j_call: TRBJ2-3
cdr3_aa: CASSAMTSGLSTDTQYF
cdr3_nt: TGTGCCAGCAGCGCTATGACTAGCGGGCTTAGCACAGATACGCAGTATTTT

d_call: TRBD2
clone_size: NA
v_call: TRBV11-3
j_call: TRBJ2-1
cdr3_aa: CASSSAGTSGGNEQFF
cdr3_nt: TGTGCCAGCAGCTCGGCTGGGACTAGCGGGGGGAATGAGCAGTTCTTC

d_call: TRBD2
clone_size: once
v_call: TRBV28
j_call: TRBJ2-3
cdr3_aa: CASKKAGGADTQYF
cdr3_nt: TGTGCCAGCAAGAAAGCGGGGGGGGCAGATACGCAGTATTTT

d_call: NA
clone_size: NA
v_call: TRBV5-4
j_call: TRBJ1-1
cdr3_aa: CASSQRGLAEAFF
cdr3_nt: TGTGCCAGCTCCCAGAGAGGCCTGGCTGAAGCTTTCTTT

d_call: NA
clone_size: NA
v_call: TRBV10-3
j_call: TRBJ2-3
cdr3_aa: CAIGSSTDTQYF
cdr3_nt: TGTGCCATCGGGTCTAGCACAGATACGCAGTATTTT

d_call: TRBD1
clone_size: NA
v_call: TRBV29-1
j_call: TRBJ1-5
cdr3_aa: CSVRGQDNQPQHF
cdr3_nt: TGCAGCGTTCGGGGACAGGATAATCAGCCCCAGCATTTT

d_call: TRBD1
clone_size: NA
v_call: TRBV15
j_call: TRBJ2-6
cdr3_aa: CATSRDLGQGADGANVLTF
cdr3_nt: TGTGCCACCAGCAGAGATCTGGGACAGGGGGCGGATGGGGCCAACGTCCTGACTTTC

d_call: NA
clone_size: NA
v_call: TRBV15
j_call: TRBJ1-1
cdr3_aa: CATSFAGGNTEAFF
cdr3_nt: TGTGCCACCAGCTTCGCCGGGGGGAACACTGAAGCTTTCTTT

d_call: NA
clone_size: NA
v_call: TRBV5-4
j_call: TRBJ2-7
cdr3_aa: CASSLGPMDEQYF
cdr3_nt: TGTGCCAGCAGCTTGGGCCCTATGGACGAGCAGTACTTC

d_call: NA
clone_size: once
v_call: TRBV21-1
j_call: TRBJ2-1
cdr3_aa: CASSKESPSSYNEQFF
cdr3_nt: TGTGCCAGCAGCAAAGAGTCACCTAGCTCCTACAATGAGCAGTTCTTC